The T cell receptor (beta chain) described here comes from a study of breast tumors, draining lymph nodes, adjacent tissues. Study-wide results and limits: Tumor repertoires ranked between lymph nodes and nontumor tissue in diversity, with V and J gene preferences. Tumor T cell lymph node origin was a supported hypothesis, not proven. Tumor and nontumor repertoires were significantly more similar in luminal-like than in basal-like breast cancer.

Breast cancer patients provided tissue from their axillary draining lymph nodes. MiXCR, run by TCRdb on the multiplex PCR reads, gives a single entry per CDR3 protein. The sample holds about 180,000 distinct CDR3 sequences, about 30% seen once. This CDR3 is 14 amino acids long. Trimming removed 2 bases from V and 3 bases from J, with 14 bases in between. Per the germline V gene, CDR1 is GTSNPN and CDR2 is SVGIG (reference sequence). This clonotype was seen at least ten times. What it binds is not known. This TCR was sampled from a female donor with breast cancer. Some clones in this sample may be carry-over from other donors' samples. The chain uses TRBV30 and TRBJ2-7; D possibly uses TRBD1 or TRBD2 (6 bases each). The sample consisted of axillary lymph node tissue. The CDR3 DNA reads TGTGCCTGGAGTTCAGACAGGACTAACTACGAGCAGTACTTC. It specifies CAWSSDRTNYEQYF.